These 22 T cell receptor beta chains came from one sample sequenced in a study of control samples from healthy donors and cancer patients. TCRdb keeps only in-frame clones here, not all; method: immunoSEQ multiplex PCR. This sample has some 66,000 clones, with 85% found just once. Specimen: blood. These receptor sequences come from a man aged 40-55 years in good health.

This clone was seen once. The chain employs TRBV5-4 and TRBJ2-1; tentative D call: TRBD2 (6 bases). In germline, CDR1 is SGHNT, CDR2 YYREEE (reference sequence). CDR3 length equals 15 residues. V lost 4 bases and J lost 7, with 18 bases in between. CDR3 region: CASSPSGSFRNEQFF. CDR3 bases: TGTGCCAGCAGCCCCAGCGGGTCATTTAGGAATGAGCAGTTCTTC.

The chain uses TRBV7-2 and TRBJ2-1, with TRBD2 identical over 9 bases. The ends lost 5 bases at V and 5 bases at J; junction bases unmatched: 10. The CDR3 spans 16 residues. From germline, CDR1 is SGHTA and CDR2 FQGNSA. In DNA, the CDR3 is TGTGCCAGCAGCCTCCCCCGGCGACTAGCGGACAATGAGCAGTTCTTC. Amino acid sequence: CASSLPRRLADNEQFF.

This clone appeared a single time. This chain joins TRBV9 and TRBJ1-5; 7 bases line up with TRBD1. The CDR3 runs 15 residues. The germline CDR1 and CDR2 sequences are SGDLS and YYNGEE. V was pared by 4 bases and J by 3 bases, with 7 bases of the junction left unmatched. This chain's CDR3 is CASSQGGQNNQPQHF. The CDR3 DNA follows: TGTGCCAGCAGCCAGGGGGGACAGAACAATCAGCCCCAGCATTTT.

The chain is built from TRBV7-8 and TRBJ1-2, with unresolved D. V was clipped by 0 bases and J by 1 base, with 21 bases between them. The CDR3 runs to 19 residues. Germline CDR1 SGHVS, CDR2 FQNEAQ. In nucleotides, the CDR3 is TGTGCCAGCAGCTTAGCGATTATTACAGTTACCCAAATTAACTATGGCTACACCTTC. This translates into CASSLAIITVTQINYGYTF.

The genes are TRBV6-6 and TRBJ2-1; D remains unclear. CDR1 is MNHNY, CDR2 SVGAGI, per germline (reference sequence). The V end was cut by 4 bases, the J end by 6 bases, with 13 bases between. CDR3 length equals 14 residues. CDR3 DNA sequence: TGTGCCAGCAGTTCCCGAACCGCCAGCAATGAGCAGTTCTTC. Translation gives CASSSRTASNEQFF.

V usage is TRBV2 and J usage is TRBJ2-5, with TRBD2 as a possible D gene (6 bases). V lost 7 bases and J 4 bases, leaving 13 bases between the germline ends. In germline, CDR1 is SNHLY, CDR2 FYNNEI. The CDR3 is 13 residues long. The CDR3 loop is CASTLEGGETQYF. CDR3 DNA sequence: TGTGCCAGCACCCTGGAGGGCGGAGAGACCCAGTACTTC.

A note on this clone: The sample contains more than one DNA sequence encoding this CDR3. This sequence joins TRBV5-6 and TRBJ1-5, with 12 bases matching TRBD1. CDR1 and CDR2 from the germline V gene are SGHDT and YYEEEE. Trimming took 4 bases from V and 6 from J; bases not matched to a gene: 5. The CDR3 spans 15 residues. The CDR3, as DNA: TGTGCCAGCAGCCCCGGGACAGGGGGCGGTCAGCCCCAGCATTTT. It specifies CASSPGTGGGQPQHF.

This sequence joins TRBV7-3 and TRBJ1-1; D is undetermined. The CDR3 consists of 13 residues. Germline lookup yields CDR1 SGHTA and CDR2 FQGTGA. Trimming pared 6 bases from V and 3 bases from J, leaving 11 bases between. As DNA, the CDR3 is TGTGCCAGCAGGTTGGAGGTGGACACTGAAGCTTTCTTT. Amino acid sequence: CASRLEVDTEAFF.

This clone has just a few counts. The chain couples TRBV6-6 to TRBJ1-5; D gene uncertain. V lost 7 bases, J lost 8 bases, and 15 bases lay in between. This CDR3 comprises 13 residues. From germline, CDR1 is MNHNY and CDR2 SVGAGI (reference sequence). The CDR3 spells CASTTDLVKPQHF. CDR3 nucleotides: TGTGCCAGCACAACGGACTTGGTTAAGCCCCAGCATTTT.

The chain carries TRBV6-5 and TRBJ2-2, with D maybe TRBD1 (6 bases). Germline V lookup: CDR1 MNHEY, CDR2 SVGAGI. The CDR3 spans 15 residues. V lost 2 bases and J 7 bases, leaving 14 bases between the germline ends. The CDR3 protein is CASSYIKGGYGELFF. CDR3 in DNA: TGTGCCAGCAGTTACATTAAAGGGGGTTACGGGGAGCTGTTTTTT.

V gene TRBV14 combines with J gene TRBJ2-7; D not certain. Germline CDR1 SGHDN, CDR2 FVKESK. There are 15 residues in the CDR3. Deletions cut 0 bases from V and 3 bases from J, with 12 bases between. CDR3 region: CASSQDKRVHYEQYF. As DNA, the CDR3 is TGTGCCAGCAGCCAAGATAAAAGGGTTCACTACGAGCAGTACTTC.

The table lists this clone with a few counts. V gene TRBV5-1 combines with J gene TRBJ2-5; possibly TRBD2 for D (6 bases). CDR3 length equals 15 residues. The germline V gene has CDR1 SGHRS and CDR2 YFSETQ. V lost 4 bases to trimming and J lost 5 bases, with 18 bases between them. The CDR3 region is CASSTRGTPGETQYF. DNA for the CDR3: TGCGCCAGCAGCACCCGGGGGACCCCCGGGGAGACCCAGTACTTC.

V and J are TRBV6-6 and TRBJ1-4, with 9 nucleotides matching TRBD1. Germline V gene lookup returns CDR1 MNHNY and CDR2 SVGAGI (reference sequence). The CDR3 contains 14 residues. Trimming cost V 9 bases and J 7 bases; bases outside gene matches: 9. CDR3 in DNA: TGTGCCAGTGAGACCGGGACAGGGAGTGAAAAACTGTTTTTT. Protein sequence: CASETGTGSEKLFF.

The table lists this clone with a few counts. This sequence joins TRBV6-4 and TRBJ2-1, with D tentatively TRBD1 (6 bases). This CDR3 is built from 14 residues. Germline V gene sequence: CDR1 MRHNA, CDR2 SNTAGT. Trimming stripped 1 base from V and 7 bases from J, with 11 bases between. CDR3 nucleotide sequence: TGTGCCAGCAGTGACTTCTTCAGGGGAAATGAGCAGTTCTTC. Translation gives CASSDFFRGNEQFF.

The chain employs TRBV13 and TRBJ1-1; 10 nucleotides align to TRBD1. CDR1 PRHDT and CDR2 FYEKMQ come from the germline V gene (reference sequence). CDR3 length equals 14 residues. V lost 5 bases, J lost 11 bases, and 11 bases stayed unmatched. CDR3 bases: TGTGCCAGCAGCACTCAGACAGGGGGCGTGGAGGCTTTCTTT. It specifies CASSTQTGGVEAFF. Filled out from reference TRBV13 and TRBJ1-1, the complete variable domain reads AAGVIQSPRHLIKEKRETATLKCYPIPRHDTVYWYQQGPGQDPQFLISFYEKMQSDKGSIPDRFSAQQFSDYHSELNMSSLELGDSALYFCASSTQTGGVEAFFGQGTRLTVV.

The rearrangement links TRBV18 to TRBJ2-1, with D perhaps being TRBD1 or TRBD2 (5 bases each). CDR1 and CDR2 from the germline V gene are KGHSH and LQKENI. The CDR3 runs 14 residues. Deletions cut 8 bases from V and 3 bases from J, with 14 bases between. The CDR3 sequence: CASTGDRDYNEQFF. CDR3 DNA: TGTGCCAGCACCGGGGACCGGGACTACAATGAGCAGTTCTTC.

This rearrangement joins TRBV4-1 to TRBJ1-1; no reliable D call. V was pared by 0 bases and J by 3 bases, with 11 bases between. This CDR3 contains 15 residues. Germline CDR1 MGHRA, CDR2 YSYEKL. The CDR3 here is CASSQEKMRDTEAFF. In nucleotides, the CDR3 is TGCGCCAGCAGCCAAGAAAAGATGCGAGACACTGAAGCTTTCTTT.

This clone was recorded a few times. No DNA is shown, since the ends of the CDR3 on it are uncertain; the CDR3 is the one TCRdb lists. The V gene is TRBV19, the J gene TRBJ1-5. From its first to its last residue, the CDR3 has 14 amino acids. Germline assignment: CDR1 LNHDA and CDR2 SQIVND (reference sequence). CDR3 residues: CASSILAHRQPQHF.

This clone appeared a single time. The chain carries TRBV5-1 and TRBJ2-6; D gene ambiguous. V was clipped by 1 base and J by 1 base, with 18 bases between them. CDR1 SGHRS and CDR2 YFSETQ come from the germline V gene. The CDR3 consists of 19 residues. The chain's CDR3 is CASSLPQDPLESGANVLTF. The CDR3 region has the DNA TGCGCCAGCAGCTTGCCCCAGGACCCTCTAGAGTCTGGGGCCAACGTCCTGACTTTC. The full variable domain, completed using reference TRBV5-1 and TRBJ2-6, is KAGVTQTPRYLIKTRGQQVTLSCSPISGHRSVSWYQQTPGQGLQFLFEYFSETQRNKGNFPGRFSGRQFSNSRSEMNVSTLELGDSALYLCASSLPQDPLESGANVLTFGAGSRLTVL.

V and J are TRBV7-2 and TRBJ1-4, with a weak D call TRBD1 (6 bases). In germline, CDR1 is SGHTA, CDR2 FQGNSA. V gave up 5 bases and J gave up 2 bases, with 18 bases separating them. This CDR3 has 17 residues. Here the CDR3 DNA reads TGTGCCAGCAGCCAGGACCCCAGGGGAGGGACTAATGAAAAACTGTTTTTT. Translating gives CASSQDPRGGTNEKLFF.

The V call is TRBV7-9, the J call TRBJ2-2; TRBD2 agrees at 11 bases. The length of the CDR3 is 18 residues. From germline, CDR1 is SEHNR and CDR2 FQNEAQ (reference sequence). V gave up 1 base and J gave up 5 bases; unmatched junction bases: 9. CDR3 sequence (DNA): TGTGCCAGCAGCTTAGTCCTCCTGCTAGCGGGAGGAACCGGGGAGCTGTTTTTT. Encoded protein: CASSLVLLLAGGTGELFF. The whole variable domain, remainder taken from reference TRBV7-9 and TRBJ2-2, is DTGVSQNPRHKITKRGQNVTFRCDPISEHNRLYWYRQTLGQGPEFLTYFQNEAQLEKSRLLSDRFSAERPKGSFSTLEIQRTEQGDSAMYLCASSLVLLLAGGTGELFFGEGSRLTVL.

This clone has a handful of counts. The CDR3 loop reads CASRQGTEAFF. The DNA of the CDR3 is TGCGCCAGCAGGCAGGGCACTGAAGCTTTCTTT. The chain is built from TRBV5-1 and TRBJ1-1, with a possible D match to TRBD1 (5 bases). Deletions cut 5 bases from V and 4 bases from J, with 6 bases between. Germline V gene data show CDR1 as SGHRS and CDR2 as YFSETQ. The CDR3 runs 11 residues. Complete variable domain (other parts from reference TRBV5-1 and TRBJ1-1): KAGVTQTPRYLIKTRGQQVTLSCSPISGHRSVSWYQQTPGQGLQFLFEYFSETQRNKGNFPGRFSGRQFSNSRSEMNVSTLELGDSALYLCASRQGTEAFFGQGTRLTVV.